One sample yielded the 27 T cell receptor beta chains listed below, sequenced in a study of T-cell reconstitution after alpha-beta-depleted transplantation in children. Preparation of the TCRbeta library was carried out with unique molecular identifiers. In TCRdb, the PCR reads were re-called with MiXCR into one record per CDR3 protein. Among about 580,000 distinct CDR3 sequences listed, roughly 23% were seen once. The starting material was PBMCs, mostly from graft donor cells, obtained 360 days after TCRalphabeta/CD19-depleted stem cell transplant. The receptors come from a boy under two years old who had a stem cell transplant for acute myeloid leukemia, so the T cells may come from the graft donor.

V gene TRBV7-2 combines with J gene TRBJ1-5; D not resolved. V lost 3 bases and J 6 bases, leaving 9 bases between the germline ends. CDR3 length: 13 amino acids. The germline CDR1 and CDR2 sequences are SGHTA and FQGNSA. The CDR3: CASSFWDFQPQHF. CDR3 sequence (DNA): TGTGCCAGCAGCTTTTGGGATTTTCAGCCCCAGCATTTT.

At least ten counts were recorded for this clonotype. This chain connects TRBV29-1 to TRBJ1-1; TRBD1 is a possible D gene (6 bases). Per germline, CDR1 SQVTM and CDR2 ANQGSEA. The CDR3 is made up of 13 amino acids. V was shortened by 3 bases and J by 4 bases, with 12 bases between the two germline ends. The CDR3 DNA reads TGCAGCGTTGAGGGACAACCGGGCACTGAAGCTTTCTTT. It yields the protein CSVEGQPGTEAFF. Complete variable domain (other parts from reference TRBV29-1 and TRBJ1-1): SAVISQKPSRDICQRGTSLTIQCQVDSQVTMMFWYRQQPGQSLTLIATANQGSEATYESGFVIDKFPISRPNLTFSTLTVSNMSPEDSSIYLCSVEGQPGTEAFFGQGTRLTVV.

J is TRBJ2-7 and V is TRBV6-2 or TRBV6-3; 9 nucleotides agree with TRBD2. CDR3 length: 14 amino acids. Trimming at V came to 6 bases and at J to 2 bases, leaving 5 bases not matched to a gene. CDR1 is MNHEY, CDR2 SVGEGT, per germline. The chain's CDR3 is CASSHSGGPYEQYF. The DNA of the CDR3 is TGTGCCAGCAGCCATAGCGGGGGACCCTACGAGCAGTACTTC.

This clonotype was recorded many times. The chain carries TRBV11-2 and TRBJ2-4; 9 nucleotides align to TRBD2. After removal of 5 bases from V and 4 bases from J, the junction contained 6 bases not matched to a gene. The CDR3 totals 15 residues. CDR1 and CDR2 from the germline V gene are SGHAT and FQNNGV. The CDR3, as DNA: TGTGCCAGCAGCCTCGATCTAGCGGGGAAAAACATTCAGTACTTC. Translating gives CASSLDLAGKNIQYF.

This clonotype was detected many times. The chain joins TRBV29-1 to TRBJ2-2, with D perhaps matching TRBD2 (6 bases). This CDR3 region has 14 residues. Trimming cost V 3 bases and J 4 bases, with 12 bases left between them. Germline V gene data show CDR1 as SQVTM and CDR2 as ANQGSEA. CDR3 in DNA: TGCAGCGTTGACAGCGGGTCGGGCACCGGGGAGCTGTTTTTT. Translated, it gives CSVDSGSGTGELFF.

A few counts support this clonotype. The chain has TRBV5-5 and TRBJ2-3; a weak D match, TRBD1 (5 bases). CDR1 and CDR2 (germline): SGHKS, YYEKEE (reference sequence). Between the trimmed V and J ends, which lost 4 bases and 1 base, there was a span of 13 bases. The CDR3 is 15 amino acids. The CDR3 loop reads CASSAQAQRTDTQYF. The CDR3 nucleotides read TGTGCCAGCAGCGCACAGGCACAGCGCACAGATACGCAGTATTTT.

This clonotype was seen ten or more times. The CDR3 nucleotides are TGTGCCAGCTCTCGCGGGGGGCCTAGAGATACGCAGTATTTT. Protein product: CASSRGGPRDTQYF. V is TRBV6-1 and J is TRBJ2-3; 8 positions agree with TRBD2. The CDR3 runs to 14 residues. Germline V gene data show CDR1 as MNHNS and CDR2 as SASEGT. V lost 8 bases, J lost 5 bases, and 9 bases stayed unmatched.

This clonotype showed up many times. The rearrangement joins TRBV28 to TRBJ1-1; 7 positions agree with TRBD1. V was clipped by 3 bases and J by 1 base; unmatched bases: 5. Germline values: CDR1 MDHEN, CDR2 SYDVKM. This CDR3 contains 15 residues. The CDR3 spells CASSFLPGGNTEAFF. CDR3 sequence (DNA): TGTGCCAGCAGTTTTCTGCCAGGGGGGAACACTGAAGCTTTCTTT.

The chain joins TRBV20-1 to TRBJ1-6; 7 positions agree with TRBD1. This CDR3 is built from 15 residues. V lost 1 base to trimming and J lost 5 bases; unmatched junction nucleotides: 5. Germline CDR1 reads DFQATT; CDR2 reads SNEGSKA (reference sequence). The CDR3 loop reads CSARGTGRNNSPLHF. The DNA for the CDR3 is TGCAGTGCTAGAGGGACAGGACGGAATAATTCACCCCTCCACTTT.

The sample holds a few counts of this clonotype. The gene calls are TRBV12-3 or TRBV12-4 and TRBJ1-3; the D is unclear. The CDR3 is 14 residues long. Trimming shortened V by 6 bases and J by 1 base, and 10 bases separated the two germline ends. CDR3 residues: CASRPSASGNTIYF. In DNA form, the CDR3 reads TGTGCCAGCAGGCCCTCTGCATCTGGAAACACCATATATTTT.

The J gene is TRBJ2-2, the V gene TRBV14; D is uncertain. Per germline, CDR1 SGHDN and CDR2 FVKESK. The CDR3 sequence is 13 residues long. V was trimmed by 1 base and J by 6 bases, leaving 6 bases between them. The CDR3 loop is CASSQAWSGELFF. The CDR3 nucleotides are TGTGCCAGCAGCCAAGCCTGGTCCGGGGAGCTGTTTTTT. Complete variable domain (other parts from reference TRBV14 and TRBJ2-2): EAGVTQFPSHSVIEKGQTVTLRCDPISGHDNLYWYRRVMGKEIKFLLHFVKESKQDESGMPNNRFLAERTGGTYSTLKVQPAELEDSGVYFCASSQAWSGELFFGEGSRLTVL.

The chain combines TRBV5-1 with TRBJ2-7; the D gene could be TRBD1 or TRBD2 (5 bases each). V lost 4 bases and J lost 4, with 21 bases in between. The germline V gene has CDR1 SGHRS and CDR2 YFSETQ. The length of the CDR3 is 16 residues. CDR3 loop: CASSPNIGTDNYEQYF. Here the CDR3 DNA reads TGCGCCAGCAGCCCCAATATAGGGACGGACAATTACGAGCAGTACTTC.

Worth noting for this clonotype: No DNA is shown, since the ends of the CDR3 on it are uncertain; the CDR3 is the one TCRdb lists. This chain links TRBV10-3 with TRBJ2-7; the DNA was not used to check the table's D call, TRBD1. The CDR3 length equals 18 residues, ends included. Germline CDR1 ENHRY, CDR2 SYGVKD. The CDR3: CAISESFGSGGPNYEQYF.

This chain's CDR3 is CATSDPRGNEQYV. CDR3 bases: TGTGCCACCAGTGACCCCCGGGGAAACGAGCAGTACGTC. V is TRBV24-1 and J is TRBJ2-7; TRBD2 is a possible D gene (5 bases). The V and J ends lost 4 bases and 5 bases respectively, with 11 bases between them. The CDR3 contains 13 residues. CDR1 is KGHDR, CDR2 SFDVKD, per germline.

The chain carries TRBV6-2 or TRBV6-3 and TRBJ2-1; D is unclear. Germline V gene sequence: CDR1 MNHEY, CDR2 SVGEGT. V lost 2 bases to trimming and J lost 0 bases, with 11 bases between them. The CDR3 has 16 residues. The CDR3 bases are TGTGCCAGCAGTTACGCCTCGGCCCCCTCCTACAATGAGCAGTTCTTC. As protein: CASSYASAPSYNEQFF.

This clonotype appeared many times. V usage is TRBV19 and J usage is TRBJ1-1, with no clear D. CDR1 is LNHDA and CDR2 is SQIVND in the germline V gene (reference sequence). V was trimmed by 5 bases and J by 4 bases, leaving 8 bases between them. This CDR3 has 12 amino acids. CDR3 nucleotides: TGTGCCAGTAGTGCCGGAGGCACTGAAGCTTTCTTT. Amino acid sequence: CASSAGGTEAFF.

This rearrangement joins TRBV5-6 to TRBJ2-7; 8 bases agree with TRBD1. There are 15 residues in the CDR3. The germline V gene encodes CDR1 SGHDT and CDR2 YYEEEE. Trimming at V came to 3 bases and at J to 0 bases, leaving 5 bases not matched to a gene. CDR3 DNA: TGTGCCAGCAGCTGGACAGGGCGAAGCTCCTACGAGCAGTACTTC. The encoded protein is CASSWTGRSSYEQYF. The full variable domain, its missing parts supplied by reference TRBV5-6 and TRBJ2-7, is DAGVTQSPTHLIKTRGQQVTLRCSPKSGHDTVSWYQQALGQGPQFIFQYYEEEERQRGNFPDRFSGHQFPNYSSELNVNALLLGDSALYLCASSWTGRSSYEQYFGPGTRLTVT.

The chain couples TRBV18 to TRBJ2-7; 14 bases are a match to TRBD2. Germline values: CDR1 KGHSH, CDR2 LQKENI. CDR3 size: 16 residues. V shed 0 bases and J 6 bases; nucleotides not matched to a gene: 4. Written as DNA, the CDR3 is TGTGCCAGCTCACCACCCGGACTAGCGGGAGGAGGCGAGCAGTACTTC. Translating it yields CASSPPGLAGGGEQYF.

The V call is TRBV6-2 or TRBV6-3, the J call TRBJ2-7, with TRBD1 matching 11 bases. Germline V gene data show CDR1 as MNHEY and CDR2 as SVGEGT. This CDR3 has 16 residues. After removal of 6 bases from V and 3 bases from J, the junction contained 10 bases not matched to a gene. CDR3 region: CASRSPPGTGGYEQYF. As DNA, the CDR3 is TGTGCCAGCAGAAGCCCACCCGGGACAGGGGGCTACGAGCAGTACTTC.

This clonotype has only a few counts. V and J are TRBV20-1 and TRBJ2-1; 9 bases line up with TRBD2. Germline V gene lookup returns CDR1 DFQATT and CDR2 SNEGSKA (reference sequence). The CDR3 loop spans 13 amino acids. V shed 8 bases, J shed 8 bases, and the junction held 10 bases outside the gene matches. CDR3 DNA: TGCAGTACCCCCGCGGGGGGGAGGGATGAGCAGTTCTTC. This sequence encodes CSTPAGGRDEQFF.

This clonotype was seen only a few times. The chain has TRBV7-2 and TRBJ1-2, with a possible D match to TRBD1 (5 bases). V was shortened by 1 base and J by 4 bases, with 13 bases between the two germline ends. The CDR3 consists of 15 residues. Germline V CDR1 and CDR2: SGHTA, FQGNSA. The CDR3 protein is CASSLDAGTGYGYTF. The CDR3 region has the DNA TGTGCCAGCAGCTTAGACGCAGGGACCGGCTATGGCTACACCTTC.

This clonotype was recorded many times. CDR3 nucleotides: TGTGCCAGCATCGTATACCTGGACAGGGGCACTGAAGCTTTCTTT. Translated, it gives CASIVYLDRGTEAFF. This chain uses TRBV6-5 with TRBJ1-1; TRBD1 aligns across 9 bases. Per germline, CDR1 MNHEY and CDR2 SVGAGI. Unmatched junction bases numbered 10, after V lost 7 bases and J lost 4 bases. The CDR3 has 15 residues.

The V call is TRBV12-3 or TRBV12-4, the J call TRBJ1-5; 8 nucleotides line up with TRBD1. The V segment lost 5 bases and the J segment 6 bases; nucleotides outside the gene matches: 0. The CDR3 is 12 amino acids. As DNA, the CDR3 is TGTGCCAGCAGTGGACAGGGTCAGCCCCAGCATTTT. Residues: CASSGQGQPQHF.

The chain uses TRBV10-3 and TRBJ2-6, with D perhaps matching TRBD2 (5 bases). This CDR3 is 15 amino acids long. V was shortened by 2 bases and J by 1 base, with 6 bases between the two germline ends. Germline V CDR1 and CDR2: ENHRY, SYGVKD. CDR3: CAISEGGSGANVLTF. The DNA for the CDR3 is TGTGCCATCAGTGAGGGCGGGTCTGGGGCCAACGTCCTGACTTTC.

The chain combines TRBV6-5 with TRBJ2-2, with 13 bases aligning to TRBD2. This CDR3 has 16 amino acids. The J segment lost 8 bases and the V segment lost 4 bases, leaving 7 bases of the junction unmatched. Per the germline V gene, CDR1 is MNHEY and CDR2 is SVGAGI. The CDR3 DNA reads as TGTGCCAGCAGTTCACTAGCGGGGGGGCCCATAGGGGAGCTGTTTTTT. Translation: CASSSLAGGPIGELFF.

The chain recombines TRBV7-8 with TRBJ1-4, with 7 positions matching TRBD1. This CDR3 is built from 18 residues. V was pared by 0 bases and J by 0 bases, with 7 bases of the junction left unmatched. CDR1 and CDR2 from the germline V gene are SGHVS and FQNEAQ. Here the CDR3 DNA reads TGTGCCAGCAGCTTAGCGGGAAGGGGGCTTCCAACTAATGAAAAACTGTTTTTT. This sequence encodes CASSLAGRGLPTNEKLFF.

This clonotype has ten or more counts. This chain uses TRBV4-1 with TRBJ1-2; TRBD1 agrees at 10 bases. The CDR3 contains 17 residues. The V and J ends lost 4 bases and 1 base, in that order; junction bases with no gene match: 9. CDR1 and CDR2 (germline): MGHRA, YSYEKL. CDR3 sequence reads: CASSLKPGQGDNYGYTF. DNA for the CDR3: TGCGCCAGCAGCCTAAAACCCGGACAGGGGGATAACTATGGCTACACCTTC.